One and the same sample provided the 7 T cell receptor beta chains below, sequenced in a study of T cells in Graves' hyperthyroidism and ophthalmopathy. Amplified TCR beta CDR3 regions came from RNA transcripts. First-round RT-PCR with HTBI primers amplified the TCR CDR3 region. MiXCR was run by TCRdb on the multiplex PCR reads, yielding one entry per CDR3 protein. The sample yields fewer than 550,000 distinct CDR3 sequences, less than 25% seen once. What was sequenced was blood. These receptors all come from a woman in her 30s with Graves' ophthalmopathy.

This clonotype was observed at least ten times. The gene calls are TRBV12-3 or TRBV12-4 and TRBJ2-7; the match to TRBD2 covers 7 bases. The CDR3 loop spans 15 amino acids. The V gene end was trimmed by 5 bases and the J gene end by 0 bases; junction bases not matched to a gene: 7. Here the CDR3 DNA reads TGTGCCAGCAGTCCTGGGGGGGATCTCTCCTACGAGCAGTACTTC. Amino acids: CASSPGGDLSYEQYF.

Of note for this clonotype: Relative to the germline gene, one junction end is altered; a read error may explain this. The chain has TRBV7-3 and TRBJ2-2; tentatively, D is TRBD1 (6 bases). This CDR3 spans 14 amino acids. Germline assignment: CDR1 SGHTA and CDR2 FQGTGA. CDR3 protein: CASSSQQGTGELCF. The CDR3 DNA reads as TGTGCCAGCAGCTCTCAGCAGGGGACCGGGGAGCTGTGTTTT.

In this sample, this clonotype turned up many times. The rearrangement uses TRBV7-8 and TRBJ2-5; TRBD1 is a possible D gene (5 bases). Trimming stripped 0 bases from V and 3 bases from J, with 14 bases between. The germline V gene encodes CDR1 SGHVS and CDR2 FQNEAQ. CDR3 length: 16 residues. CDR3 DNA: TGTGCCAGCAGCTTAGCGCCCAGGGTGATAGAAGAGACCCAGTACTTC. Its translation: CASSLAPRVIEETQYF.

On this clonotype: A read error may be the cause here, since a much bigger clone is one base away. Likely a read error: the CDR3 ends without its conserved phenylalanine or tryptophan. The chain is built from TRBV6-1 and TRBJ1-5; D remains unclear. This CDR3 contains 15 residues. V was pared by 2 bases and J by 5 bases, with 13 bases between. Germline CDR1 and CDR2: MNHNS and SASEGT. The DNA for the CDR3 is TGTGCCAGCAGTGAAAGTCGGGCAGGAGATCAGCCCCAGCATTTG. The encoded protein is CASSESRAGDQPQHL.

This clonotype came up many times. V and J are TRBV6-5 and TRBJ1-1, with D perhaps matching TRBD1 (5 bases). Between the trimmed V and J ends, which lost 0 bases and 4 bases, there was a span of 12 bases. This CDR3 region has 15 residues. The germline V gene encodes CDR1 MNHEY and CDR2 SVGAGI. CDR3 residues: CASSYSAGWGTEAFF. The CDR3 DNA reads TGTGCCAGCAGTTACTCGGCAGGGTGGGGCACTGAAGCTTTCTTT.

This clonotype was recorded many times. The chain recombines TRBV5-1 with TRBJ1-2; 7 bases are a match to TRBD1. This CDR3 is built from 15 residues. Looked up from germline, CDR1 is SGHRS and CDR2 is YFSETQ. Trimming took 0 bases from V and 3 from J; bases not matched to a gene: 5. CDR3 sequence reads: CASSLVPGGDYGYTF. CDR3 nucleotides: TGCGCCAGCAGCTTGGTTCCAGGGGGTGACTATGGCTACACCTTC.

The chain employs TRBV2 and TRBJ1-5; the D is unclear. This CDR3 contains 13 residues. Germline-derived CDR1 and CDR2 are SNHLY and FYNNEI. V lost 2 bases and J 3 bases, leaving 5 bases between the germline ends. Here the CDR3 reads CASSEIDNQPQHF. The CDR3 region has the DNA TGTGCCAGCAGTGAAATCGACAATCAGCCCCAGCATTTT.